This T cell receptor beta chain was recovered during a study of cytomegalovirus exposure and HLA in healthy donors. About the study: Some 85 million unique TCRs, all from HLA-typed donors, were included in an early release of the data. Broader study findings: Most TCR beta V segments were productive about 90% or about 30% of the time in an earlier analysis.

Regarding this clone: The antigen is not known.

CDR3 length: 14 amino acids. Germline CDR1 is SGHTA and CDR2 is FQGTGA. The V and J ends lost 2 bases and 5 bases, in that order; junction bases with no gene match: 5. 60 Vbeta and 13 Jbeta primers were used in PCR. In the original workflow: It was a later analysis that counted about 80 million unique TCR beta chains, of which some 9.9 million were shared. Sequencing used immunoSEQ multiplex PCR; TCRdb keeps in-frame clones, though not all of them. The DNA was the basis for D and trimming; V, J and clone size are from that table. The sample lists about 150,000 clones; about 68% were seen once. The TCR sequence derives from a human donor in good health. The chain joins TRBV7-3 to TRBJ2-7, with 8 positions matching TRBD2. Specimen: PBMCs. CDR3 residues: CASSLGIAGNEQYF. CDR3 sequence (DNA): TGTGCCAGCAGCTTAGGGATAGCGGGGAACGAGCAGTACTTC.